Below, one T cell receptor (beta chain) is given with its context. The target antigen is unknown. The sample is drawn from a study of T cells and Merkel cell carcinoma outcomes. Unmatched junction bases numbered 5, after V lost 4 bases and J lost 2 bases. CDR1 is LGHNA, CDR2 YSLEER, per germline. The CDR3 has 15 residues. TCRdb keeps only in-frame clones here, not all; method: immunoSEQ multiplex PCR. This table holds thousands of clones, roughly 84% found once. Study-wide points: Repertoire plus T-cell density reportedly predicted Merkel cell carcinoma outcomes.

The V and J genes are TRBV4-3 and TRBJ1-3; TRBD1 agrees at 7 bases. This TCR came from a human donor with Merkel cell carcinoma. The sample taken for sequencing was tumor tissue from Merkel cell carcinoma. CDR3 bases: TGCGCCAGCAGCCCTCAGGGGGGAGCTGGAAACACCATATATTTT. This translates into CASSPQGGAGNTIYF.